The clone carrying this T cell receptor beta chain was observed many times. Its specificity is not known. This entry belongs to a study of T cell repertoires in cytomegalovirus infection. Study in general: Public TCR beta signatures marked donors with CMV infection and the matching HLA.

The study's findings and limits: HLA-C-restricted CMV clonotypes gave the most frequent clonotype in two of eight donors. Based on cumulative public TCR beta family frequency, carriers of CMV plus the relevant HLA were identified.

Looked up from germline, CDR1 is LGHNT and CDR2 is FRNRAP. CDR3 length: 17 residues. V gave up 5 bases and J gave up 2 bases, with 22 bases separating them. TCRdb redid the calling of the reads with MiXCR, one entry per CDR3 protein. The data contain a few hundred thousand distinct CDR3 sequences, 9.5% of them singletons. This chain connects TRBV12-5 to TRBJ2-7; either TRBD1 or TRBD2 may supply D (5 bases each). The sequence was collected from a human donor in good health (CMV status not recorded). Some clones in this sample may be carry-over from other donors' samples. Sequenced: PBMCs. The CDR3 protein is CASGAYPLGRVAYEQYF. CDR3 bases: TGTGCTAGTGGTGCCTACCCACTGGGACGAGTCGCCTACGAGCAGTACTTC.